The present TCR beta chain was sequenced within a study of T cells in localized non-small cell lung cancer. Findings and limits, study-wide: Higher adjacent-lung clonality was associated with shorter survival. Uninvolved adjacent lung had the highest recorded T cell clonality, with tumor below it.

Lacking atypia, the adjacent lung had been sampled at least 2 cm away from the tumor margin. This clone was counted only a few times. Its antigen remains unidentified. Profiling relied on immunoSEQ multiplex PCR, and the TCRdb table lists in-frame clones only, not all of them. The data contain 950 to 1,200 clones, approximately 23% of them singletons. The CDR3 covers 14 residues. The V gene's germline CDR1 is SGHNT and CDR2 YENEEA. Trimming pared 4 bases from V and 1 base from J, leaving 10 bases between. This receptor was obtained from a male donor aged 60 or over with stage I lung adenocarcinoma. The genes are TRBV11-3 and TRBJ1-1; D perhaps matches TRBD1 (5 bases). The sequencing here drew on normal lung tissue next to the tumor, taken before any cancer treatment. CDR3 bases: TGTGCCAGCAGCTCCGGGGGTAAGAACACTGAAGCTTTCTTT. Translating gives CASSSGGKNTEAFF.